These 5 T cell receptor beta chains share one sample of origin, sequenced in a study of CD8 T cells in Susac syndrome. Reverse transcription of roughly 0.5 to 1 ug RNA was carried out with random hexamers. TCRdb recomputed calls from the immunoSEQ multiplex PCR reads with MiXCR, one row per CDR3 protein. The sample lists roughly 110,000 distinct CDR3 sequences; 94% were seen once. Sequencing was carried out using CD8+ T cells from PBMCs. These receptors were taken from a human donor with Susac syndrome.

Written as DNA, the CDR3 is TGTGCCAGTAGTCCGGCGGGGGGGTCCTACGAGCAGTACTTC. Translating gives CASSPAGGSYEQYF. V and J are TRBV19 and TRBJ2-7, with TRBD2 identical over 9 bases. Germline V lookup: CDR1 LNHDA, CDR2 SQIVND (reference sequence). The CDR3 covers 14 residues. V trimming: 5 bases; J trimming: 1 base; junction bases outside the gene matches: 3.

The V gene is TRBV7-3, the J gene TRBJ2-1, with D maybe TRBD2 (6 bases). CDR3 length: 15 residues. The germline V and J ends were trimmed by 4 bases and 2 bases, with 12 bases remaining between them. Germline CDR1 is SGHTA and CDR2 is FQGTGA. This chain's CDR3 is CASSSGGSPYNEQFF. DNA for the CDR3: TGTGCCAGCAGCTCAGGAGGGTCCCCCTACAATGAGCAGTTCTTC.

This clonotype was observed once. The V call is TRBV7-9, the J call TRBJ2-5; 10 nucleotides match TRBD1. Germline V CDR1 and CDR2: SEHNR, FQNEAQ (reference sequence). After removal of 3 bases from V and 5 bases from J, the junction contained 9 bases not matched to a gene. The CDR3 has 16 residues. CDR3 DNA: TGTGCCAGCAGCTTCCCCGGGACAGGGGAGATGGAGACCCAGTACTTC. It encodes CASSFPGTGEMETQYF.

V usage is TRBV7-2 and J usage is TRBJ2-1, with 10 bases matching TRBD2. The CDR3 length is 16 residues. J lost 4 bases, V lost 2 bases, and 5 bases had no gene match. CDR1 and CDR2 (germline): SGHTA, FQGNSA. CDR3 nucleotide sequence: TGTGCCAGCAGCTTATTCCCTAGCGGGGGTTACAATGAGCAGTTCTTC. Translation gives CASSLFPSGGYNEQFF.

CDR3 in amino acids: CSARVTVPYGYTF. As DNA, the CDR3 is TGCAGTGCTAGAGTAACCGTCCCCTATGGCTACACCTTC. V and J are TRBV20-1 and TRBJ1-2; no definite D call. The germline V and J ends were trimmed by 1 base and 4 bases, with 10 bases remaining between them. The CDR3 has 13 amino acids. CDR1 and CDR2 from the germline V gene are DFQATT and SNEGSKA (reference sequence).